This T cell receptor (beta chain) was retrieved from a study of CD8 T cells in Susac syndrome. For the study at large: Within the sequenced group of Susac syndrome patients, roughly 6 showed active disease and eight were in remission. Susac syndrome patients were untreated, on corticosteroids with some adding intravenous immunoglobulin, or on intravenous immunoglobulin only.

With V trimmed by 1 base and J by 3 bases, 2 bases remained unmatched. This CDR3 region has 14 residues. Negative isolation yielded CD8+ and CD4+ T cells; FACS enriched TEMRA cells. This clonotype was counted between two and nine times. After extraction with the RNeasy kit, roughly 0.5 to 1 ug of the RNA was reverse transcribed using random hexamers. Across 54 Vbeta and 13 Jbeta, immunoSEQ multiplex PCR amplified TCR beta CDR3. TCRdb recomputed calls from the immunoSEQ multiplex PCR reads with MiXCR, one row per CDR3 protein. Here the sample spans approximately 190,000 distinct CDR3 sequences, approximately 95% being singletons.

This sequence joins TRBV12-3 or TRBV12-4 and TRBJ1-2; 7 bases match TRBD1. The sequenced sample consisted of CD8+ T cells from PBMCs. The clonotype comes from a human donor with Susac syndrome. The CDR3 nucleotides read TGTGCCAGCAGTTTAGGACAGGGCCACTATGGCTACACCTTC. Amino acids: CASSLGQGHYGYTF.